This entry lists 5 T cell receptor beta chains sequenced from one sample in a study of blood T cell repertoires in COVID-19 (TCRdb year 2020). Library method: the immunoSEQ multiplex PCR assay. TCRdb provides this immuneACCESS table in a form limited to in-frame rearrangements. Some clones are lacking; in checked studies, under half of them reflect an unresolved V gene, and why the rest are absent is not known. The sample includes fewer than 350,000 clones, with over 75% observed a single time. The ten biggest clones cover about 6.8% of the sample. Sequencing was performed on peripheral blood. Every receptor here comes from a woman in her twenties or thirties with COVID-19, enrolled during active disease.

This chain uses TRBV3-1 (or the pseudogene TRBV3-2) with TRBJ1-2; tentative D call: TRBD1 (6 bases). This CDR3 is 14 amino acids long. The ends were cut back, 1 base at V and 8 bases at J, with 14 bases in the middle. Germline CDR1 LGHDT, CDR2 YNNKEL (reference sequence). The CDR3 coding sequence is TGTGCCAGCAGCCAAGCCTCAGGGGAAGGGGGCTACACCTTC. Translation: CASSQASGEGGYTF.

The chain uses TRBV7-2 and TRBJ2-1; 7 nucleotides agree with TRBD2. Per the germline V gene, CDR1 is SGHTA and CDR2 is FQGNSA. This CDR3 has 15 residues. J lost 10 bases, V lost 1 base, and 10 bases had no gene match. The CDR3 sequence: CASSLERLAGGEQFF. The CDR3 DNA follows: TGTGCCAGCAGCTTAGAACGACTAGCAGGAGGGGAGCAGTTCTTC. Complete variable domain (other parts from reference TRBV7-2 and TRBJ2-1): GAGVSQSPSNKVTEKGKDVELRCDPISGHTALYWYRQSLGQGLEFLIYFQGNSAPDKSGLPSDRFSAERTGGSVSTLTIQRTQQEDSAVYLCASSLERLAGGEQFFGPGTRLTVL.

This sequence joins TRBV7-2 and TRBJ2-1; TRBD2 agrees at 8 bases. The CDR3 extends over 17 amino acids. Germline CDR1 is SGHTA and CDR2 is FQGNSA. V was pared by 5 bases and J by 5 bases, with 14 bases of the junction left unmatched. The CDR3 loop is CASSNPPGLGIHNEQFF. In DNA form, the CDR3 reads TGTGCCAGCAGCAATCCGCCGGGACTAGGTATCCACAATGAGCAGTTCTTC.

The V gene is TRBV11-3, the J gene TRBJ2-2; tentative D call: TRBD1 (5 bases). This CDR3 region has 13 residues. The V end was cut by 5 bases, the J end by 6 bases, with 10 bases between. CDR1 is SGHNT and CDR2 is YENEEA in the germline V gene. CDR3 in DNA: TGTGCCAGCAGCGCCAGGGTCCCCGGGGAGCTGTTTTTT. Translation: CASSARVPGELFF.

The chain employs TRBV13 and TRBJ1-4; 7 nucleotides agree with TRBD1. V shed 0 bases, J shed 6 bases, and the junction held 10 bases outside the gene matches. The CDR3 is made up of 17 amino acids. Germline V gene data show CDR1 as PRHDT and CDR2 as FYEKMQ (reference sequence). CDR3 DNA sequence: TGTGCCAGCAGCTTAGGGACTTTAGAGGGGGCCTATGAAAAACTGTTTTTT. It specifies CASSLGTLEGAYEKLFF.